The 23 T cell receptor beta chains below come from one sample, sequenced in a study of neurological immune-mediated disorders. Time point noted: longitudinal time-point 1 (baseline). TCRdb redid the calling of the 5' RACE reads with MiXCR, one entry per CDR3 protein. The table shows around 76,000 distinct CDR3 sequences, with about a tenth occurring only once. What was sequenced was PBMCs. These receptors were obtained from a man aged 30-40 years in good health.

This clonotype was seen at least ten times. The V and J genes are TRBV3-1 and TRBJ2-7; D perhaps matches TRBD1 (6 bases). The germline V gene has CDR1 LGHDT and CDR2 YNNKEL (reference sequence). This CDR3 region has 14 residues. Trimming pared 3 bases from V and 6 bases from J, leaving 15 bases between. CDR3 coding DNA: TGTGCCAGCAGCCAGGGACCGACAGGAGGCGAGCAGTACTTC. Encoded protein: CASSQGPTGGEQYF.

This clonotype was seen a handful of times. J is TRBJ2-3 and V is TRBV6-5; D gene unclear. The CDR3 length is 13 residues. The germline gives CDR1 MNHEY, CDR2 SVGAGI. V lost 0 bases, J lost 6 bases, and 7 bases lay in between. The CDR3 sequence is CASSYSRLDTQYF. As DNA, the CDR3 is TGTGCCAGCAGTTACTCTCGCTTGGATACGCAGTATTTT.

This clonotype was seen ten or more times. The V gene is TRBV29-1, the J gene TRBJ2-4; 9 bases map to TRBD1. Trimming cost V 7 bases and J 0 bases; bases outside gene matches: 13. Germline V CDR1 and CDR2: SQVTM, ANQGSEA. The CDR3 runs 17 residues. In DNA form, the CDR3 reads TGCAGCGCAGTCCCGGGACAGGGTTATCGAGCCAAAAACATTCAGTACTTC. Protein: CSAVPGQGYRAKNIQYF. The full variable domain, rest sourced from reference TRBV29-1 and TRBJ2-4, is SAVISQKPSRDICQRGTSLTIQCQVDSQVTMMFWYRQQPGQSLTLIATANQGSEATYESGFVIDKFPISRPNLTFSTLTVSNMSPEDSSIYLCSAVPGQGYRAKNIQYFGAGTRLSVL.

This clonotype was seen a few times. V is TRBV9 and J is TRBJ2-6; a weak D match, TRBD1 (6 bases). The CDR3 loop spans 18 amino acids. Germline V CDR1 and CDR2: SGDLS, YYNGEE. V gave up 4 bases and J gave up 1 base, with 18 bases separating them. The CDR3 coding sequence is TGTGCCAGCAGCTCAGGGGTCTACACCAAGTCTGGGGCCAACGTCCTGACTTTC. It translates to CASSSGVYTKSGANVLTF.

On this clonotype: This may be a read error, as it is one base from a much larger clone. The chain is built from TRBV12-3 or TRBV12-4 and TRBJ2-1; D gene uncertain. V gave up 7 bases and J gave up 5 bases, with 15 bases separating them. This CDR3 is 14 amino acids long. The CDR3 reads CASTTRAGHNEQFF. CDR3 DNA: TGTGCCAGCACCACCCGGGCAGGACACAATGAGCAGTTCTTC.

Ten or more counts support this clonotype. The chain recombines TRBV6-1 with TRBJ1-5; no reliable D call. Germline CDR1 MNHNS, CDR2 SASEGT. Trimming removed 1 base at V and 7 bases at J, with 8 bases between. This CDR3 has 13 amino acids. The CDR3: CASSEVGAQPQHF. CDR3 DNA sequence: TGTGCCAGCAGTGAAGTGGGAGCCCAGCCCCAGCATTTT.

This clonotype has at least ten counts. CDR3 in amino acids: CASRRTGTAYEQYF. CDR3 DNA: TGTGCCAGCAGACGAACCGGGACAGCCTACGAGCAGTACTTC. The genes are TRBV28 and TRBJ2-7, with TRBD1 identical over 7 bases. Germline V gene data show CDR1 as MDHEN and CDR2 as SYDVKM. V lost 6 bases, J lost 2 bases, and 7 bases stayed unmatched. The CDR3 length is 14 residues.

This clonotype was detected many times. V usage is TRBV28 and J usage is TRBJ1-2; D unresolved. The CDR3 is made up of 12 amino acids. Germline CDR1 and CDR2: MDHEN and SYDVKM. Trimming cost V 1 base and J 4 bases, with 4 bases left between them. In DNA form, the CDR3 reads TGTGCCAGCAGTTTATCCCGCTATGGCTACACCTTC. Translation: CASSLSRYGYTF.

The sample holds a few counts of this clonotype. The chain is built from TRBV5-6 and TRBJ2-3; D possibly corresponds to TRBD2 (5 bases). The CDR3 has 16 amino acids. Germline lookup yields CDR1 SGHDT and CDR2 YYEEEE. Trimming pared 4 bases from V and 2 bases from J, leaving 17 bases between. CDR3 bases: TGTGCCAGCAGCCGCTCCGGCGCGAGGGTCACAGATACGCAGTATTTT. Its protein product is CASSRSGARVTDTQYF.

This clonotype was counted at least ten times. As DNA, the CDR3 is TGCAGCGTTGCGGGCGGGAACACAGATACGCAGTATTTT. The encoded protein is CSVAGGNTDTQYF. The rearrangement uses TRBV29-1 and TRBJ2-3, with D possibly matching TRBD2 (6 bases). The CDR3 loop spans 13 amino acids. V shed 4 bases and J shed 2 bases, with 10 bases lying between them. Germline values: CDR1 SQVTM, CDR2 ANQGSEA.

The table lists this clonotype with many counts. V is TRBV5-1 and J is TRBJ2-2, with D uncertain. Germline V gives CDR1 SGHRS, CDR2 YFSETQ. The CDR3 is made up of 12 amino acids. Trimming removed 4 bases at V and 4 bases at J, with 5 bases between. The CDR3 DNA follows: TGCGCCAGCAGCCAATCCACCGGGGAGCTGTTTTTT. Translation: CASSQSTGELFF. The variable domain in full, completed from reference TRBV5-1 and TRBJ2-2, reads KAGVTQTPRYLIKTRGQQVTLSCSPISGHRSVSWYQQTPGQGLQFLFEYFSETQRNKGNFPGRFSGRQFSNSRSEMNVSTLELGDSALYLCASSQSTGELFFGEGSRLTVL.

This clonotype appeared many times. J is TRBJ1-2 and V is TRBV20-1; no firm D call. V lost 5 bases to trimming and J lost 3 bases, with 10 bases between them. The CDR3 runs to 12 residues. Germline CDR1 DFQATT, CDR2 SNEGSKA (reference sequence). CDR3 region: CSAPRRDYGYTF. CDR3 DNA sequence: TGCAGTGCTCCCAGACGGGACTATGGCTACACCTTC.

This clonotype showed up many times. The chain combines TRBV12-3 or TRBV12-4 with TRBJ2-5; weak D call: TRBD2 (5 bases). The CDR3 has 14 residues. Trimming removed 1 base at V and 4 bases at J, with 10 bases between. The CDR3 DNA sequence: TGTGCCAGCAGTTTAGGCACCCGGGGAGAGACCCAGTACTTC. It encodes CASSLGTRGETQYF.

There are a few counts of this clonotype. Possible read error: a much larger clone is one base away. The chain combines TRBV5-1 with TRBJ1-4; D is unresolved. Germline V gene sequence: CDR1 SGHRS, CDR2 YFSETQ. This CDR3 comprises 18 residues. V lost 2 bases to trimming and J lost 1 base, with 18 bases between them. This CDR3 is CASSFLALETVTNEKLFF. The CDR3 bases are TGCGCCAGCAGCTTCCTTGCACTGGAGACTGTAACTAATGAAAAACTGTTTTTT.

This clonotype was seen many times. This rearrangement joins TRBV28 to TRBJ2-3, with D tentatively TRBD1 or TRBD2 (7 bases each). This CDR3 is built from 15 residues. The V end was cut by 6 bases, the J end by 1 base, with 14 bases between. CDR1 and CDR2 (germline): MDHEN, SYDVKM. Here the CDR3 reads CASSPRGGGTDTQYF. The CDR3 DNA follows: TGTGCCAGCAGCCCCAGGGGGGGGGGCACAGATACGCAGTATTTT.

There are many counts of this clonotype. This chain joins TRBV5-1 and TRBJ1-1; the D is unclear. Germline V gene data show CDR1 as SGHRS and CDR2 as YFSETQ. Trimming shortened V by 0 bases and J by 2 bases, and 8 bases separated the two germline ends. The CDR3 covers 14 residues. CDR3 region: CASSLGLINTEAFF. CDR3 coding DNA: TGCGCCAGCAGCTTGGGTCTGATCAACACTGAAGCTTTCTTT. The full variable domain, in which reference TRBV5-1 and TRBJ1-1 provide the parts outside the CDR3, is KAGVTQTPRYLIKTRGQQVTLSCSPISGHRSVSWYQQTPGQGLQFLFEYFSETQRNKGNFPGRFSGRQFSNSRSEMNVSTLELGDSALYLCASSLGLINTEAFFGQGTRLTVV.

This clonotype was seen at least ten times. The chain has TRBV6-2 or TRBV6-3 and TRBJ2-1; D ambiguous. CDR3 length: 11 residues. V was shortened by 7 bases and J by 8 bases, with 9 bases between the two germline ends. The germline gives CDR1 MNHEY, CDR2 SVGEGT. CDR3 coding DNA: TGTGCCAGCACCCTAGGGTATGAGCAGTTCTTC. As protein: CASTLGYEQFF.

At least ten counts were recorded for this clonotype. J is TRBJ2-1 and V is TRBV12-3 or TRBV12-4; D might be TRBD1 (7 bases). V was cut by 4 bases and J by 9 bases, with 13 bases left in between. This CDR3 is 13 amino acids long. CDR3 coding DNA: TGTGCCAGCAGTTGGAGGGGGCAGGGTGAGCAGTTCTTC. This encodes CASSWRGQGEQFF.

This clonotype was seen a handful of times. The gene calls are TRBV20-1 and TRBJ2-7, with 8 bases matching TRBD1. The germline V gene encodes CDR1 DFQATT and CDR2 SNEGSKA (reference sequence). The length of the CDR3 is 14 residues. Unmatched junction bases numbered 7, after V lost 3 bases and J lost 3 bases. In DNA form, the CDR3 reads TGCAGTGCTAGTTCCCGGGACAGGTTCTACGAGCAGTACTTC. Translating gives CSASSRDRFYEQYF.

The sample holds many counts of this clonotype. The chain joins TRBV5-1 to TRBJ1-1, with D uncertain. Germline CDR1 SGHRS, CDR2 YFSETQ. The CDR3 is 15 amino acids. With 0 bases removed from V and 0 bases from J, the gap between germline ends came to 9 bases. Here the CDR3 reads CASSLASDMNTEAFF. In DNA form, the CDR3 reads TGCGCCAGCAGCTTGGCTTCGGATATGAACACTGAAGCTTTCTTT.

This clonotype was observed many times. The chain carries TRBV5-1 and TRBJ2-1, with 13 bases that match TRBD2. J lost 5 bases, V lost 3 bases, and 2 bases had no gene match. The germline V gene has CDR1 SGHRS and CDR2 YFSETQ. The CDR3 consists of 15 residues. CDR3 residues: CASSSGTSGNNEQFF. CDR3 in DNA: TGCGCCAGCAGCTCGGGGACTAGCGGGAACAATGAGCAGTTCTTC.

This clonotype was counted a few times. The rearrangement links TRBV20-1 to TRBJ2-6, with D possibly being TRBD1 (5 bases). The CDR3 is 14 residues long. The V gene lost 3 bases and the J gene lost 2 bases, with 8 bases spanning the gap. Germline lookup yields CDR1 DFQATT and CDR2 SNEGSKA (reference sequence). CDR3 bases: TGCAGTGCTAGTTGGGGCCCTGGGGCCAACGTCCTGACTTTC. The encoded protein is CSASWGPGANVLTF.

This clonotype was seen a few times. The chain uses TRBV15 and TRBJ2-5, with 9 bases fitting TRBD1. Germline V CDR1 and CDR2: LNHNV, YYDKDF (reference sequence). Germline trimming cut 0 bases from V and 3 bases from J; bases unmatched to any gene: 5. The CDR3 has 16 residues. The CDR3: CATSRDLTGGEETQYF. The CDR3 DNA is TGTGCCACCAGCAGAGATCTGACAGGGGGGGAAGAGACCCAGTACTTC.